The 19 T cell receptor beta chains listed next were all sequenced from one sample in a study of identical twins. TCRdb re-called the 5' RACE reads through MiXCR, storing one row per CDR3 protein. This sample carries approximately 530,000 distinct CDR3 sequences, around 20% of them seen once, and the ten largest clones take 0.48%. These same records also appear under a second study, on yellow fever vaccine responses in identical twins.

Specimen: CD4+ T cells sorted from blood. These receptor sequences come from a woman under 30 in good health.

The chain employs TRBV12-3 or TRBV12-4 and TRBJ1-1; D is undetermined. V gave up 3 bases and J gave up 1 base, with 6 bases separating them. The CDR3 totals 13 residues. CDR3 in amino acids: CASSFNRNTEAFF. In DNA, the CDR3 is TGTGCCAGCAGTTTTAACAGGAACACTGAAGCTTTCTTT.

This clonotype was detected only a few times. The chain uses TRBV20-1 and TRBJ2-1; 7 positions agree with TRBD1. V gave up 7 bases and J gave up 4 bases; unmatched junction bases: 10. Germline lookup yields CDR1 DFQATT and CDR2 SNEGSKA (reference sequence). The CDR3 extends over 14 amino acids. CDR3 sequence reads: CSGKTGTVYNEQFF. The CDR3 DNA reads as TGCAGTGGCAAGACCGGGACAGTTTACAATGAGCAGTTCTTC.

V gene TRBV7-9 combines with J gene TRBJ2-7; 8 nucleotides line up with TRBD2. The germline V gene has CDR1 SEHNR and CDR2 FQNEAQ (reference sequence). The CDR3 is made up of 15 amino acids. V lost 5 bases to trimming and J lost 2 bases; unmatched junction nucleotides: 8. The CDR3 nucleotides read TGTGCCAGCAGCCCCCAGCGGGAGCTAACCTACGAGCAGTACTTC. Its translation: CASSPQRELTYEQYF.

This clonotype was seen only a few times. The V call is TRBV5-1, the J call TRBJ2-3; 12 bases line up with TRBD2. The CDR3 consists of 17 residues. The germline V gene has CDR1 SGHRS and CDR2 YFSETQ. With V trimmed by 4 bases and J by 9 bases, 15 bases remained unmatched. The CDR3 sequence is CASSPKRTSGTGSTQYF. The CDR3 DNA reads TGCGCCAGCAGCCCAAAAAGGACTAGCGGGACCGGGTCCACGCAGTATTTT. Variable domain in full (rest from reference TRBV5-1 and TRBJ2-3): KAGVTQTPRYLIKTRGQQVTLSCSPISGHRSVSWYQQTPGQGLQFLFEYFSETQRNKGNFPGRFSGRQFSNSRSEMNVSTLELGDSALYLCASSPKRTSGTGSTQYFGPGTRLTVL.

V gene TRBV4-1 combines with J gene TRBJ2-7; D remains ambiguous. The CDR3 totals 17 residues. The V gene's germline CDR1 is MGHRA and CDR2 YSYEKL. V lost 1 base to trimming and J lost 4 bases, with 20 bases between them. CDR3 in amino acids: CASSQGVPLGFGYEQYF. CDR3 nucleotides: TGCGCCAGCAGCCAAGGGGTACCTCTCGGGTTCGGGTACGAGCAGTACTTC.

The chain is built from TRBV24-1 and TRBJ1-6; the D is unclear. V lost 4 bases, J lost 7 bases, and 7 bases lay in between. This CDR3 region has 13 residues. Germline V gene sequence: CDR1 KGHDR, CDR2 SFDVKD. CDR3 protein: CATSEFDNSPLHF. The CDR3 nucleotides are TGTGCCACCAGTGAGTTCGACAATTCACCCCTCCACTTT.

The chain combines TRBV7-9 with TRBJ2-2, with TRBD2 identical over 7 bases. The V segment lost 7 bases and the J segment 5 bases; nucleotides outside the gene matches: 10. This CDR3 spans 15 amino acids. The V gene's germline CDR1 is SEHNR and CDR2 FQNEAQ (reference sequence). CDR3 nucleotide sequence: TGTGCCAGCACAACTAAACTCGGGAGGACCGGGGAGCTGTTTTTT. Its translation: CASTTKLGRTGELFF.

This chain links TRBV6-1 with TRBJ1-2, with D possibly matching TRBD1 (5 bases). Germline CDR1 reads MNHNS; CDR2 reads SASEGT. Trimming shortened V by 7 bases and J by 4 bases, and 19 bases separated the two germline ends. The CDR3 consists of 15 residues. The CDR3 nucleotides read TGTGCCAGCACCTCCGGGGGGGTTGGGGGCTATGGCTACACCTTC. Protein: CASTSGGVGGYGYTF.

This clonotype appeared a few times. The chain has TRBV4-1 and TRBJ2-3, with D uncertain. Trimming shortened V by 3 bases and J by 6 bases, and 16 bases separated the two germline ends. CDR3 size: 15 residues. Germline CDR1 reads MGHRA; CDR2 reads YSYEKL. The DNA for the CDR3 is TGCGCCAGCAGCCAGCCTCATGATTTTGGGGATACGCAGTATTTT. Its protein is CASSQPHDFGDTQYF.

This chain connects TRBV19 to TRBJ2-1; 11 nucleotides align to TRBD2. CDR1 and CDR2 (germline): LNHDA, SQIVND (reference sequence). This CDR3 has 16 amino acids. V was pared by 3 bases and J by 7 bases, with 8 bases of the junction left unmatched. For the CDR3, the DNA is TGTGCCAGTAGTATCTCAGTAGCGGGGGGGTCGAATGAGCAGTTCTTC. Translation gives CASSISVAGGSNEQFF. Full variable domain (outside the CDR3, taken from reference TRBV19 and TRBJ2-1): DGGITQSPKYLFRKEGQNVTLSCEQNLNHDAMYWYRQDPGQGLRLIYYSQIVNDFQKGDIAEGYSVSREKKESFPLTVTSAQKNPTAFYLCASSISVAGGSNEQFFGPGTRLTVL.

The sample holds many counts of this clonotype. The gene calls are TRBV29-1 and TRBJ2-7, with 8 bases that match TRBD2. The germline gives CDR1 SQVTM, CDR2 ANQGSEA. V lost 7 bases, J lost 1 base, and 6 bases stayed unmatched. The CDR3 has 13 amino acids. CDR3 in amino acids: CSAGTSGSYEQYF. The CDR3 DNA follows: TGCAGCGCCGGGACTAGTGGGTCCTACGAGCAGTACTTC.

The chain uses TRBV24-1 and TRBJ2-2; the D is unclear. The CDR3 runs to 16 residues. Germline V gene lookup returns CDR1 KGHDR and CDR2 SFDVKD. Trimming left V 0 bases short and J 3 bases short, with 10 bases between. This chain's CDR3 is CATSDLSGRDTGELFF. In DNA, the CDR3 is TGTGCCACCAGTGATTTGTCAGGAAGGGACACCGGGGAGCTGTTTTTT.

The table lists this clonotype with a few counts. The genes are TRBV7-9 and TRBJ2-1; the match to TRBD1 covers 8 bases. V shed 5 bases, J shed 4 bases, and the junction held 13 bases outside the gene matches. The CDR3 consists of 17 residues. Germline V gene lookup returns CDR1 SEHNR and CDR2 FQNEAQ (reference sequence). CDR3 DNA sequence: TGTGCCAGCAGCCAAGAACCCAGGGGGCCCCCTTACAATGAGCAGTTCTTC. It is translated as CASSQEPRGPPYNEQFF.

In this sample, this clonotype turned up many times. The DNA is left out, because the CDR3 cannot be placed on it with certainty; the CDR3 is given as TCRdb lists it. This CDR3 reads CATSDFGAGQRPSYNEQFF. This sequence joins TRBV24-1 and TRBJ2-1; TRBD1, the D gene given by the table, was not confirmed from the DNA. Germline values: CDR1 KGHDR, CDR2 SFDVKD. From its first to its last residue, the CDR3 has 19 amino acids.

The V and J genes are TRBV7-6 and TRBJ1-2; the D gene is possibly TRBD1 (5 bases). CDR3 size: 16 residues. V shed 2 bases and J shed 0 bases, with 13 bases lying between them. Germline V gene sequence: CDR1 SGHVS, CDR2 FNYEAQ. Here the CDR3 reads CASSLSQRQTNYGYTF. For the CDR3, the DNA is TGTGCCAGCAGCTTATCCCAGAGACAGACTAACTATGGCTACACCTTC. The full variable domain, rest sourced from reference TRBV7-6 and TRBJ1-2, is GAGVSQSPRYKVTKRGQDVALRCDPISGHVSLYWYRQALGQGPEFLTYFNYEAQQDKSGLPNDRFSAERPEGSISTLTIQRTEQRDSAMYRCASSLSQRQTNYGYTFGSGTRLTVV.

This clonotype came up a few times. The J gene is TRBJ2-1, the V gene TRBV5-5; possible D gene TRBD1, 6 bases. The germline V gene encodes CDR1 SGHKS and CDR2 YYEKEE (reference sequence). V was pared by 3 bases and J by 0 bases, with 13 bases between. The CDR3 contains 16 residues. The CDR3 here is CASSSRQESSYNEQFF. The CDR3, as DNA: TGTGCCAGCAGCTCGCGACAGGAGAGCTCCTACAATGAGCAGTTCTTC. Using reference TRBV5-5 and TRBJ2-1 for the parts outside the CDR3, the full variable domain is DAGVTQSPTHLIKTRGQQVTLRCSPISGHKSVSWYQQVLGQGPQFIFQYYEKEERGRGNFPDRFSARQFPNYSSELNVNALLLGDSALYLCASSSRQESSYNEQFFGPGTRLTVL.

Notes on this clonotype: At one end, the junction sequence differs from germline, possibly due to a read error. J is TRBJ2-2 and V is TRBV12-3 or TRBV12-4; 13 bases fit TRBD2. The CDR3 runs to 16 residues. CDR3 sequence reads: CASSITSGGAGGELLF. CDR3 nucleotide sequence: TGTGCCAGCAGTATCACTAGCGGGGGGGCTGGCGGGGAGCTGTTATTT.

The table lists this clonotype with a few counts. V is TRBV18 and J is TRBJ2-7; the D gene is possibly TRBD1 (6 bases). Per the germline V gene, CDR1 is KGHSH and CDR2 is LQKENI. This CDR3 region has 13 residues. Trimming removed 6 bases at V and 3 bases at J, with 12 bases between. The chain's CDR3 is CASSPGQNYEQYF. CDR3 bases: TGTGCCAGCTCCCCTGGACAGAACTACGAGCAGTACTTC.

Only a few counts were recorded for this clonotype. The V call is TRBV10-3, the J call TRBJ2-7; D gene uncertain. The CDR3 extends over 12 amino acids. CDR1 ENHRY and CDR2 SYGVKD come from the germline V gene. The V and J ends lost 4 bases and 5 bases respectively, with 9 bases between them. In DNA form, the CDR3 reads TGTGCCATCAGTGTGACGAAAGACGAGCAGTACTTC. Protein product: CAISVTKDEQYF.